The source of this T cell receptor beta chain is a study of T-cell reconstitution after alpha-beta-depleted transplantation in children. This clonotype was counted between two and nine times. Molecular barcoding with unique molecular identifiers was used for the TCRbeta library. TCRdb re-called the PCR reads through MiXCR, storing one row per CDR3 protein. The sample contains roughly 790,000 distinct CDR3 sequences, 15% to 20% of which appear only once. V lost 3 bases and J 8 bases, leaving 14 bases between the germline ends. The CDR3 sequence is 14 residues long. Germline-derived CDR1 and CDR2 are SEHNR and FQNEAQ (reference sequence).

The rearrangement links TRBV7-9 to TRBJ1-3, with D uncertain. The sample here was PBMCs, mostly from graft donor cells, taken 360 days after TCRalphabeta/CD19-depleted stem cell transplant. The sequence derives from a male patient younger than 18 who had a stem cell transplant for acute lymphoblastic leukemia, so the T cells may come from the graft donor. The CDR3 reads CASSFADRLDTIYF. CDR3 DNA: TGTGCCAGCAGCTTCGCGGACCGCCTGGACACCATATATTTT.